Each of the 28 T cell receptor beta chains below was sequenced from the same sample in a study of CD8 T cells in Susac syndrome (dated by TCRdb to about 2019). The library was prepared using the immunoSEQ multiplex PCR assay. RNA was extracted using the RNeasy kit, and roughly 0.5 to 1 microgram was reverse transcribed with random hexamers. TCRdb took the public reads, trimmed them with fastp at Q25, ran MiXCR for clone calling and kept in-frame beta chains. Merged by CDR3 protein, the rows form single entries marked with the most common genes and DNA. Here the sample has around 170,000 distinct CDR3 sequences; 90% to 95% occur a single time. Around 0.087% of the sample is held by the ten biggest clonotypes. The sample comprised CD4+ T cells from PBMCs. These TCRs come from a human donor in good health.

The chain joins TRBV12-3 or TRBV12-4 to TRBJ1-4; D call uncertain. CDR3 size: 12 residues. The V and J ends lost 3 bases and 8 bases respectively, with 7 bases between them. Here the CDR3 reads CASSFGREKLFF. The CDR3 nucleotides are TGTGCCAGCAGTTTTGGTCGGGAAAAACTGTTTTTT.

This chain links TRBV29-1 with TRBJ1-1; D is undetermined. Germline V gene lookup returns CDR1 SQVTM and CDR2 ANQGSEA. This CDR3 comprises 12 residues. Trimming stripped 8 bases from V and 4 bases from J, with 14 bases between. CDR3 region: CSPRGLGTEAFF. DNA of the CDR3: TGCAGCCCCCGGGGTCTCGGCACTGAAGCTTTCTTT.

The chain employs TRBV19 and TRBJ1-2; D is possibly TRBD1 (5 bases). Between the trimmed V and J ends, which lost 6 bases and 0 bases, there was a span of 20 bases. This CDR3 comprises 17 residues. CDR1 and CDR2 (germline): LNHDA, SQIVND (reference sequence). CDR3 DNA: TGTGCCAGTAGACACCATCGGGGCACAGCCGCTAACTATGGCTACACCTTC. As protein: CASRHHRGTAANYGYTF.

V and J are TRBV20-1 and TRBJ2-5, with 9 bases fitting TRBD2. The CDR3 is 13 residues long. CDR1 is DFQATT, CDR2 SNEGSKA, per germline (reference sequence). Trimming removed 6 bases from V and 2 bases from J; junction bases left unmatched: 4. The CDR3: CSAWSGGQETQYF. In DNA form, the CDR3 reads TGCAGTGCCTGGAGCGGGGGGCAAGAGACCCAGTACTTC.

CDR3 sequence: CAWTRRGQNQPQHF. Written as DNA, the CDR3 is TGTGCCTGGACCAGGAGGGGGCAAAATCAGCCCCAGCATTTT. The V gene is TRBV30, the J gene TRBJ1-5; 7 bases map to TRBD1. The V gene's germline CDR1 is GTSNPN and CDR2 SVGIG (reference sequence). The CDR3 is 14 amino acids. V was clipped by 4 bases and J by 4 bases; unmatched bases: 7.

The CDR3 region has the DNA TGTGCCAGCAGTCCTCTCCGGGCCAGCCCCAACTACGAGCAGTACTTC. The encoded protein is CASSPLRASPNYEQYF. The chain couples TRBV6-1 to TRBJ2-7; D is unresolved. The CDR3 loop spans 16 amino acids. Trimming stripped 5 bases from V and 3 bases from J, with 20 bases between. Germline V CDR1 and CDR2: MNHNS, SASEGT.

The V call is TRBV20-1, the J call TRBJ2-7; D might be TRBD2 (5 bases). CDR3 length: 12 residues. Trimming cost V 3 bases and J 1 base, with 7 bases left between them. CDR1 and CDR2 from the germline V gene are DFQATT and SNEGSKA (reference sequence). CDR3 DNA: TGCAGTGCTAGCCGGGGATCCTACGAGCAGTACTTC. Its translation: CSASRGSYEQYF.

The chain has TRBV28 and TRBJ2-1; D may be TRBD2 (5 bases). Germline assignment: CDR1 MDHEN and CDR2 SYDVKM. This CDR3 region has 15 residues. The V and J ends lost 2 bases and 0 bases respectively, with 8 bases between them. This chain's CDR3 is CASSLLGVSYNEQFF. For the CDR3, the DNA is TGTGCCAGCAGTTTACTGGGAGTCTCCTACAATGAGCAGTTCTTC.

V gene TRBV20-1 combines with J gene TRBJ2-7, with TRBD1 matching over 12 bases. Germline trimming cut 2 bases from V and 5 bases from J; bases unmatched to any gene: 4. This CDR3 is 14 amino acids long. Germline V gene sequence: CDR1 DFQATT, CDR2 SNEGSKA (reference sequence). The CDR3 spells CSARIRDRGHEQYF. CDR3 nucleotides: TGCAGTGCTAGAATCCGGGACAGGGGGCACGAGCAGTACTTC.

This CDR3 reads CSASQGQSPYEQYF. As DNA, the CDR3 is TGCAGTGCTAGCCAGGGCCAATCCCCCTACGAGCAGTACTTC. This chain connects TRBV20-1 to TRBJ2-7; possible D gene TRBD1, 5 bases. Germline lookup yields CDR1 DFQATT and CDR2 SNEGSKA (reference sequence). There are 14 residues in the CDR3. Trimming stripped 3 bases from V and 2 bases from J, with 14 bases between.

This chain connects TRBV3-1 to TRBJ2-3; TRBD2 matches at 9 bases. This CDR3 contains 14 residues. CDR1 is LGHDT, CDR2 YNNKEL, per germline (reference sequence). V lost 4 bases, J lost 5 bases, and 4 bases stayed unmatched. CDR3: CASSPGLAQDTQYF. Written as DNA, the CDR3 is TGTGCCAGCAGCCCGGGACTAGCACAAGATACGCAGTATTTT.

This rearrangement joins TRBV12-3 or TRBV12-4 to TRBJ2-3; a weak D match, TRBD2 (7 bases). V dropped 3 bases and J dropped 6 bases, with 13 bases sitting between them. The CDR3 sequence is 14 residues long. The CDR3 DNA sequence: TGTGCCAGCAGTTTGCGGGGGCCCGGCGATACGCAGTATTTT. Translating gives CASSLRGPGDTQYF.

The chain employs TRBV29-1 and TRBJ2-3; TRBD2 matches at 7 bases. Germline V gene sequence: CDR1 SQVTM, CDR2 ANQGSEA. V trimming: 7 bases; J trimming: 6 bases; junction bases outside the gene matches: 7. This CDR3 comprises 12 residues. The CDR3 reads CSAGGTTDTQYF. The CDR3 coding sequence is TGCAGCGCCGGGGGGACTACCGATACGCAGTATTTT.

The chain has TRBV6-6 and TRBJ1-6; a weak D match, TRBD1 (6 bases). Germline CDR1 is MNHNY and CDR2 is SVGAGI (reference sequence). Trimming shortened V by 2 bases and J by 14 bases, and 16 bases separated the two germline ends. The CDR3 contains 14 residues. Written as DNA, the CDR3 is TGTGCCAGCAGTTACGGGACACCGGTTCCCACCCTCCACTTT. Protein product: CASSYGTPVPTLHF.

The V call is TRBV6-5, the J call TRBJ1-1; D remains unclear. Trimming left V 8 bases short and J 3 bases short, with 7 bases between. The CDR3 covers 11 residues. CDR1 MNHEY and CDR2 SVGAGI come from the germline V gene. In DNA, the CDR3 is TGTGCCAGCGTAGCGGACACTGAAGCTTTCTTT. Its translation: CASVADTEAFF.

V gene TRBV7-2 combines with J gene TRBJ1-1; D gene ambiguous. Germline loops: CDR1 SGHTA, CDR2 FQGNSA. The length of the CDR3 is 14 residues. V lost 2 bases, J lost 2 bases, and 9 bases lay in between. The CDR3 here is CASSLSGLNTEAFF. In DNA, the CDR3 is TGTGCCAGCAGCTTAAGCGGTCTTAACACTGAAGCTTTCTTT.

V and J are TRBV28 and TRBJ2-7, with 8 bases fitting TRBD1. V gave up 7 bases and J gave up 0 bases; unmatched junction bases: 2. The CDR3 consists of 13 residues. CDR1 MDHEN and CDR2 SYDVKM come from the germline V gene. CDR3 region: CASNDRGSYEQYF. The CDR3 region has the DNA TGTGCCAGCAATGACAGGGGCTCCTACGAGCAGTACTTC.

The chain combines TRBV20-1 with TRBJ2-5; 14 positions agree with TRBD2. Trimming cost V 3 bases and J 5 bases; bases outside gene matches: 5. The CDR3 has 15 amino acids. CDR1 is DFQATT and CDR2 is SNEGSKA in the germline V gene (reference sequence). The CDR3 DNA sequence: TGCAGTGCTAGTTCCGGGACTAGCGGGAGCGAGACCCAGTACTTC. Amino acid sequence: CSASSGTSGSETQYF.

The chain combines TRBV7-6 with TRBJ2-7; the D is unclear. Germline values: CDR1 SGHVS, CDR2 FNYEAQ. Trimming shortened V by 5 bases and J by 3 bases, and 14 bases separated the two germline ends. There are 14 residues in the CDR3. This CDR3 is CASSPTRRIYEQYF. CDR3 nucleotides: TGTGCCAGCAGCCCTACCCGACGGATCTACGAGCAGTACTTC.

The J gene is TRBJ1-4, the V gene TRBV7-9, with a weak D call TRBD1 (5 bases). Germline lookup yields CDR1 SEHNR and CDR2 FQNEAQ (reference sequence). The CDR3 loop spans 17 amino acids. Trimming shortened V by 10 bases and J by 4 bases, and 25 bases separated the two germline ends. CDR3 coding DNA: TGTGCCACCATTTCCAGGTCGGGGGATATGGTTAATGAAAAACTGTTTTTT. It encodes CATISRSGDMVNEKLFF.

V is TRBV29-1 and J is TRBJ1-1; 7 bases match TRBD1. Germline V gene data show CDR1 as SQVTM and CDR2 as ANQGSEA. This CDR3 is built from 12 residues. V dropped 4 bases and J dropped 3; count of bases not matched to a gene: 2. The CDR3: CSVVRGDTEAFF. The CDR3 region has the DNA TGCAGCGTTGTCAGGGGGGACACTGAAGCTTTCTTT.

The gene calls are TRBV20-1 and TRBJ2-7; D is uncertain. Trimming took off 1 base at V and 3 bases at J, with 10 bases between the two ends. CDR3 size: 13 residues. The germline V gene encodes CDR1 DFQATT and CDR2 SNEGSKA (reference sequence). CDR3 amino acids: CSARVGTSYEQYF. DNA of the CDR3: TGCAGTGCTAGAGTCGGTACAAGCTACGAGCAGTACTTC.

This chain uses TRBV7-9 with TRBJ1-2; D might be TRBD1 (5 bases). CDR3 length: 13 residues. Per the germline V gene, CDR1 is SEHNR and CDR2 is FQNEAQ (reference sequence). Trimming pared 5 bases from V and 8 bases from J, leaving 15 bases between. In DNA form, the CDR3 reads TGTGCCAGCAGCCGCGGGACTGCCCACGGCTACACCTTC. Protein: CASSRGTAHGYTF. Combining the CDR3 with reference TRBV7-9 and TRBJ1-2 gives the whole variable domain DTGVSQNPRHKITKRGQNVTFRCDPISEHNRLYWYRQTLGQGPEFLTYFQNEAQLEKSRLLSDRFSAERPKGSFSTLEIQRTEQGDSAMYLCASSRGTAHGYTFGSGTRLTVV.

V gene TRBV30 combines with J gene TRBJ1-5, with 8 bases matching TRBD1. The CDR3 has 15 residues. V lost 3 bases, J lost 6 bases, and 10 bases stayed unmatched. In germline, CDR1 is GTSNPN, CDR2 SVGIG (reference sequence). The CDR3 DNA reads as TGTGCCTGGAGGTCGCGGACAGGGTTTTTTCAGCCCCAGCATTTT. Amino acid sequence: CAWRSRTGFFQPQHF.

V is TRBV5-1 and J is TRBJ2-3; 9 bases line up with TRBD1. The V gene's germline CDR1 is SGHRS and CDR2 YFSETQ. The CDR3 covers 15 residues. The V gene end was trimmed by 4 bases and the J gene end by 1 base; junction bases not matched to a gene: 4. The CDR3: CASSRRDRGTDTQYF. For the CDR3, the DNA is TGCGCCAGCAGCAGAAGGGACAGGGGCACAGATACGCAGTATTTT.

The chain has TRBV12-3 or TRBV12-4 and TRBJ1-1, with D maybe TRBD1 (5 bases). The CDR3 covers 14 residues. V was clipped by 5 bases and J by 10 bases, with 20 bases between them. For the CDR3, the DNA is TGTGCCAGCAGTCCCTCGGTGGGGGGTTTTGGAGCTTTCTTT. This codes for CASSPSVGGFGAFF.

J is TRBJ1-2 and V is TRBV5-1; D is uncertain. Germline CDR1 reads SGHRS; CDR2 reads YFSETQ. CDR3 length: 15 residues. V was trimmed by 6 bases and J by 0 bases, leaving 15 bases between them. Here the CDR3 DNA reads TGCGCCAGCACCGCGCTAAGCACCCCTAACTATGGCTACACCTTC. Translation: CASTALSTPNYGYTF.

The chain couples TRBV3-1 to TRBJ2-1; a weak D match, TRBD2 (6 bases). From germline, CDR1 is LGHDT and CDR2 YNNKEL (reference sequence). The V end was cut by 0 bases, the J end by 4 bases, with 7 bases between. The CDR3 extends over 14 amino acids. CDR3 in DNA: TGTGCCAGCAGCCAAGAACTAGCTTACAATGAGCAGTTCTTC. Protein product: CASSQELAYNEQFF.